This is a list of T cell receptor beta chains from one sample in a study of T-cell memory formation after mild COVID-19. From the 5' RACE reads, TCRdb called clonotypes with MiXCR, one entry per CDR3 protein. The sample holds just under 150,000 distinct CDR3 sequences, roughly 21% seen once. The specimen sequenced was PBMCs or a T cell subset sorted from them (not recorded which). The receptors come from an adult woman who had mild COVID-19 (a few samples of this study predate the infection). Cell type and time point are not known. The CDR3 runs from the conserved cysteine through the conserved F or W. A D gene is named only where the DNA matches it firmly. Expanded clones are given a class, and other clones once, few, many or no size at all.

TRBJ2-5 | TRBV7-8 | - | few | TGTGCCAGCAGCTCCGCCAGCCCTAGCGTAGGAGAGACCCAGTACTTC | CASSSASPSVGETQYF
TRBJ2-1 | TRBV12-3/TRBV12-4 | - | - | TGTGCCAGCCTATCGGGGGTGGTCGATGAGCAGTTCTTC | CASLSGVVDEQFF
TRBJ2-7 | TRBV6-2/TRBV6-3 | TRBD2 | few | TGTGCCAGCATCCATTTGGTAGCGGGCTCCTACGAGCAGTACTTC | CASIHLVAGSYEQYF
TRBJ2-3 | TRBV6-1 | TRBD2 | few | TGTGCCAGCAGAGGGACTAGCGGGGGGGTTCCCACAGATACGCAGTATTTT | CASRGTSGGVPTDTQYF
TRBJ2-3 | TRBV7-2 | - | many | TGTGCCAGCGCATATGGTGGAGTGGATACGCAGTATTTT | CASAYGGVDTQYF
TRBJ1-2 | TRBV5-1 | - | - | TGCGCCAGCAGCCCTTCTGCCCCAAGAGGCTACACCTTC | CASSPSAPRGYTF
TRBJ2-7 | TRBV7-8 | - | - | TGTGCCAGCAGCTTATTCGGAGGGCCCCCCTACGAGCAGTACTTC | CASSLFGGPPYEQYF
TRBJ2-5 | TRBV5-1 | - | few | TGCGCCAGCAGCTCAGGGTATGTGGAGACCCAGTACTTC | CASSSGYVETQYF
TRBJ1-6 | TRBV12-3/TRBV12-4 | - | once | TGTGCCAGCAGATTGATTAATTCACCCCTCCACTTT | CASRLINSPLHF
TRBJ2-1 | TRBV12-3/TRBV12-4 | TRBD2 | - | TGTGCCAGCAGAGCCCTCGGGACTAGCGGGAACTCCTACAATGAGCAGTTCTTC | CASRALGTSGNSYNEQFF
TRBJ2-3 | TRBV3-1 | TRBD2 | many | TGTGCCAGCAGGTTGACTAGCGGATCCACAGATACGCAGTATTTT | CASRLTSGSTDTQYF
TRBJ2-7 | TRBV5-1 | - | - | TGCGCCAGCAGCACCAGGACGGTTGGCGACGAGCAGTACTTC | CASSTRTVGDEQYF
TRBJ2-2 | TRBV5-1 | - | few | TGCGCCAGCAGCCCCCGTGCAGCCGGGACCGGGGAGCTGTTTTTT | CASSPRAAGTGELFF
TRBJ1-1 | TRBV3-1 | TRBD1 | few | TGTGCCAGCAGCACAGGGGGTACTGAAGCTTTCTTT | CASSTGGTEAFF
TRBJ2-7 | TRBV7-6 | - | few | TGTGCCAGCAGCTTCGACCGCGGGGAGCAGTACTTC | CASSFDRGEQYF
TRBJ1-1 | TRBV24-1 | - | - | TGTGCCACCAGTGATGGGGGACAGAACACTGAAGCTTTCTTT | CATSDGGQNTEAFF
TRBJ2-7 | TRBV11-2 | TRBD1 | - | TGTGCCAGCAGCCCTCGGACAGGGCACTACGAGCAGTACTTC | CASSPRTGHYEQYF
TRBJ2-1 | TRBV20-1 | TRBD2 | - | TGCAGTGCTAGGATAGCGGGGGCTTTAGGGGAGCAGTTCTTC | CSARIAGALGEQFF
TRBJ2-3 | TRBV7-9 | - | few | TGTGCCAGCAGGGAACCTGGGGGACTAGATACGCAGTATTTT | CASREPGGLDTQYF
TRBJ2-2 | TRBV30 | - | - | TGTGCCTGGCAGATGGCAGCCATCGCCTTCAGCCTGACCGGGGAGCTGTTTTTT | CAWQMAAIAFSLTGELFF
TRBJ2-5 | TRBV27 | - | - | TGTGCCAGCAGCGCCGTCAAGGGTGAGACCCAGTACTTC | CASSAVKGETQYF
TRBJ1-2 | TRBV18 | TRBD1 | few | TGTGCCAGCTCACTGGGACAGGTATACTATGGCTACACCTTC | CASSLGQVYYGYTF
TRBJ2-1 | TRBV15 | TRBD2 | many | TGTGCCACCAGCAGAGATCCTGGGACTAGCGGCAATGAGCAGTTCTTC | CATSRDPGTSGNEQFF
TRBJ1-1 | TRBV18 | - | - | TGTGCCAGCTCACCTCTGTCCGAAGCTTTCTTT | CASSPLSEAFF
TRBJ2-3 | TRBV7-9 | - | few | TGTGCCAGCAGCTGGGATTACAGATCCCTCCCTAGCACAGATACGCAGTATTTT | CASSWDYRSLPSTDTQYF
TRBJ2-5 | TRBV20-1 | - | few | TGCAGTGCTAGAAGCGGATACTACCAAGAGACCCAGTACTTC | CSARSGYYQETQYF